Below, 22 T cell receptor beta chains from the same sample are listed, as sequenced in a study of blood T cell repertoires in COVID-19. Profiling relied on immunoSEQ multiplex PCR, and the TCRdb table lists in-frame clones only, not all of them. The table shows around 270,000 clones, with roughly 86% occurring only once. Input material: peripheral blood. These receptors were collected from a woman between 45 and 65 years old with acute or convalescent COVID-19.

This chain joins TRBV19 and TRBJ1-3; D is uncertain. The V gene lost 3 bases and the J gene lost 6 bases, with 9 bases spanning the gap. This CDR3 has 13 residues. Germline lookup yields CDR1 LNHDA and CDR2 SQIVND (reference sequence). The CDR3 DNA follows: TGTGCCAGTAGTATTGGTCGACAAAACACCATATATTTT. This translates into CASSIGRQNTIYF. The full variable domain, its missing parts supplied by reference TRBV19 and TRBJ1-3, is DGGITQSPKYLFRKEGQNVTLSCEQNLNHDAMYWYRQDPGQGLRLIYYSQIVNDFQKGDIAEGYSVSREKKESFPLTVTSAQKNPTAFYLCASSIGRQNTIYFGEGSWLTVV.

This clone was seen once. The chain combines TRBV15 with TRBJ2-7; no clear D gene. The V and J ends lost 0 bases and 2 bases respectively, with 14 bases between them. This CDR3 is 16 amino acids long. Per the germline V gene, CDR1 is LNHNV and CDR2 is YYDKDF (reference sequence). The DNA of the CDR3 is TGTGCCACCAGCAGAGAAGTTACAGCACTTGCCTACGAGCAGTACTTC. Encoded protein: CATSREVTALAYEQYF.

V and J are TRBV28 and TRBJ1-2, with 8 nucleotides matching TRBD1. This CDR3 is 15 amino acids long. Trimming took 7 bases from V and 8 from J; bases not matched to a gene: 15. Germline CDR1 is MDHEN and CDR2 is SYDVKM. Written as DNA, the CDR3 is TGTGCCAGCACTGAGACCAGGGGGCCTACTAGCGGCTACACCTTC. Translation: CASTETRGPTSGYTF.

The rearrangement uses TRBV28 and TRBJ2-1; TRBD1 agrees at 12 bases. The CDR3 is 16 amino acids. V lost 7 bases and J lost 9; bases outside the gene matches: 13. Germline CDR1 and CDR2: MDHEN and SYDVKM. The CDR3 nucleotides are TGTGCCAGCAAATATCGAGGGACAGGGGGCATAGGTGAGCAGTTCTTC. Translating gives CASKYRGTGGIGEQFF.

The chain combines TRBV12-2 with TRBJ1-1; TRBD1 is the table's D call and was not checked against the DNA. TRBV12-2 is termed a pseudogene. This CDR3 comprises 20 residues. The CDR3 sequence: CASRLAQSPQGRLRNTEAFF. DNA of the CDR3: TGTGCAAGTCGCTTAGCGCAGTCCCCCCAGGGGCGTTTAAGGAACACTGAAGCTTTCTTT.

The rearrangement links TRBV9 to TRBJ1-3; D remains unclear. This CDR3 contains 14 residues. Germline CDR1 and CDR2: SGDLS and YYNGEE. Trimming stripped 0 bases from V and 0 bases from J, with 4 bases between. CDR3 in DNA: TGTGCCAGCAGCGTAGCCAACTCTGGAAACACCATATATTTT. It specifies CASSVANSGNTIYF.

V gene TRBV19 combines with J gene TRBJ1-6; possible D gene TRBD1, 5 bases. From germline, CDR1 is LNHDA and CDR2 SQIVND (reference sequence). This CDR3 comprises 14 residues. The V and J ends lost 9 bases and 10 bases respectively, with 19 bases between them. The chain's CDR3 is CASRWAGKESPLHF. The CDR3 DNA reads as TGTGCCAGCCGCTGGGCAGGGAAGGAATCACCCCTCCACTTT.

This CDR3 is CASSGPGSGRGNEQFF. CDR3 in DNA: TGTGCCAGCAGTGGCCCGGGGAGCGGGAGAGGCAATGAGCAGTTCTTC. V gene TRBV6-6 combines with J gene TRBJ2-1; 8 nucleotides line up with TRBD2. Germline assignment: CDR1 MNHNY and CDR2 SVGAGI (reference sequence). The CDR3 extends over 16 amino acids. The ends lost 5 bases at V and 6 bases at J; junction bases unmatched: 12.

The genes are TRBV6-5 and TRBJ1-4, with no clear D. The CDR3 length is 13 residues. From germline, CDR1 is MNHEY and CDR2 SVGAGI. V lost 8 bases, J lost 0 bases, and 7 bases lay in between. CDR3 protein: CASSGATNEKLFF. As DNA, the CDR3 is TGTGCCAGCTCGGGAGCAACTAATGAAAAACTGTTTTTT.

The chain recombines TRBV7-2 with TRBJ2-3, with D perhaps matching TRBD2 (5 bases). The CDR3 is 15 residues long. V was cut by 6 bases and J by 3 bases, with 16 bases left in between. The germline gives CDR1 SGHTA, CDR2 FQGNSA. This CDR3 is CASRLVGDFTDTQYF. The CDR3 nucleotides read TGTGCCAGCAGGCTAGTGGGAGACTTTACAGATACGCAGTATTTT.

The genes are TRBV7-3 and TRBJ2-2; D may be TRBD2 (6 bases). Trimming removed 2 bases from V and 6 bases from J, with 31 bases in between. The CDR3 is 21 amino acids. Germline assignment: CDR1 SGHTA and CDR2 FQGTGA. The CDR3 bases are TGTGCCAGCAGCTTACGGGACGGGACTCCCCGGGAGCGGATTAGGGCCGGGGAGCTGTTTTTT. Translation: CASSLRDGTPRERIRAGELFF.

The V call is TRBV27, the J call TRBJ1-2, with no clear D. CDR1 MNHEY and CDR2 SMNVEV come from the germline V gene (reference sequence). The CDR3 is 13 residues long. V gave up 2 bases and J gave up 8 bases, with 12 bases separating them. In DNA, the CDR3 is TGTGCCAGCAGTTTAAGTTCTGGGAGCGGCTACACCTTC. Protein product: CASSLSSGSGYTF.

The chain couples TRBV6-6 to TRBJ2-4; 9 bases align to TRBD1. From germline, CDR1 is MNHNY and CDR2 SVGAGI (reference sequence). The V and J ends lost 2 bases and 2 bases, in that order; junction bases with no gene match: 1. The length of the CDR3 is 15 residues. The CDR3 loop reads CASSYGTGSKNIQYF. The DNA of the CDR3 is TGTGCCAGCAGTTACGGGACAGGGTCCAAAAACATTCAGTACTTC.

The chain is built from TRBV6-6 and TRBJ2-4; a weak D match, TRBD1 (6 bases). The CDR3 is made up of 14 amino acids. The V gene's germline CDR1 is MNHNY and CDR2 SVGAGI (reference sequence). V lost 6 bases and J lost 3, with 12 bases in between. The CDR3 bases are TGTGCCAGCAGCCGCCAGGGGAACAAAAACATTCAGTACTTC. It codes for CASSRQGNKNIQYF.

This chain joins TRBV15 and TRBJ1-2; TRBD1 matches 7 bases. Losses at the gene ends were 3 bases for V and 4 bases for J; bases not matched to a gene: 11. The CDR3 totals 16 residues. In germline, CDR1 is LNHNV, CDR2 YYDKDF (reference sequence). Here the CDR3 DNA reads TGTGCCACCAGCAGGGAAAGAAACAGGGGCGGCTATGGCTACACCTTC. Amino acids: CATSRERNRGGYGYTF.

V gene TRBV28 combines with J gene TRBJ2-7, with D hard to call. CDR1 MDHEN and CDR2 SYDVKM come from the germline V gene. V was clipped by 3 bases and J by 0 bases, with 12 bases between them. The CDR3 consists of 15 residues. This chain's CDR3 is CASSLIGGSSYEQYF. CDR3 DNA: TGTGCCAGCAGTTTGATTGGCGGTAGCTCCTACGAGCAGTACTTC.

This chain links TRBV5-1 with TRBJ1-5; D unclear. Germline assignment: CDR1 SGHRS and CDR2 YFSETQ. This CDR3 contains 15 residues. The V end lost 0 bases, the J end lost 0 bases, and 7 bases lay between the germline ends. The CDR3 loop is CASSLARNSNQPQHF. DNA of the CDR3: TGCGCCAGCAGCTTGGCCAGGAATAGCAATCAGCCCCAGCATTTT.

The chain is built from TRBV4-3 and TRBJ2-3; 11 bases are a match to TRBD2. V lost 0 bases and J lost 5; bases outside the gene matches: 4. Germline V gives CDR1 LGHNA, CDR2 YSLEER. This CDR3 contains 16 residues. DNA for the CDR3: TGCGCCAGCAGCCAAGATTATACTAGCGGGAGAGATACGCAGTATTTT. Amino acid sequence: CASSQDYTSGRDTQYF.

This chain uses TRBV19 with TRBJ2-1; the match to TRBD2 covers 13 bases. The CDR3 contains 19 residues. With V trimmed by 4 bases and J by 1 base, 10 bases remained unmatched. CDR1 is LNHDA and CDR2 is SQIVND in the germline V gene (reference sequence). Here the CDR3 DNA reads TGTGCCAGTAGTACCGGGACTAGCGGGATCGTTTGGTCCTACAATGAGCAGTTCTTC. Translating gives CASSTGTSGIVWSYNEQFF.

The V call is TRBV9, the J call TRBJ2-5; 13 bases agree with TRBD2. The germline CDR1 and CDR2 sequences are SGDLS and YYNGEE. The CDR3 runs 20 residues. After removal of 3 bases from V and 2 bases from J, the junction contained 16 bases not matched to a gene. This CDR3 reads CASSEAPLAGGPGQQETQYF. CDR3 DNA sequence: TGTGCCAGCAGCGAAGCTCCACTAGCGGGAGGGCCGGGTCAGCAAGAGACCCAGTACTTC.

V gene TRBV7-6 combines with J gene TRBJ1-5; D perhaps matches TRBD1 (6 bases). Germline CDR1 reads SGHVS; CDR2 reads FNYEAQ. Trimming cost V 5 bases and J 7 bases, with 15 bases left between them. There are 14 residues in the CDR3. In DNA form, the CDR3 reads TGTGCCAGCAGCCCAGATCCAACAGGGCAGCCCCAGCATTTT. It specifies CASSPDPTGQPQHF.

The J gene is TRBJ2-1, the V gene TRBV5-1, with 9 bases fitting TRBD2. Losses at the gene ends were 0 bases for V and 5 bases for J; bases not matched to a gene: 6. The CDR3 totals 16 residues. Germline values: CDR1 SGHRS, CDR2 YFSETQ. This CDR3 is CASSLVVASGNNEQFF. The CDR3 nucleotides are TGCGCCAGCAGCTTGGTGGTGGCTAGCGGGAACAATGAGCAGTTCTTC.